This paragraph covers one TCR beta chain sequence. Followed longitudinally, the Seattle patients had been enrolled during active infection. The CDR3 totals 16 residues. This entry belongs to a study of blood T cell repertoires in COVID-19. Study-wide background: Sample material is recorded as cDNA or gDNA derived from T cells, B-cell-depleted T cells, or PBMCs.

Clones were sequenced by immunoSEQ multiplex PCR, and TCRdb holds only the in-frame ones, with some missing. This table has 95,000 to 150,000 clones, around 74% appearing once. V and J are TRBV21-1 and TRBJ2-7; TRBD1 was called by the table and not checked on the DNA. TRBV21-1 is a pseudogene locus. The sequenced sample consisted of peripheral blood. The source is an older man with COVID-19, enrolled during active disease. CDR3 amino acids: CASSLLESPGSYEQYF. For the CDR3, the DNA is TGTGCCAGCAGCCTTCTTGAGTCCCCAGGCTCCTACGAGCAGTACTTC.